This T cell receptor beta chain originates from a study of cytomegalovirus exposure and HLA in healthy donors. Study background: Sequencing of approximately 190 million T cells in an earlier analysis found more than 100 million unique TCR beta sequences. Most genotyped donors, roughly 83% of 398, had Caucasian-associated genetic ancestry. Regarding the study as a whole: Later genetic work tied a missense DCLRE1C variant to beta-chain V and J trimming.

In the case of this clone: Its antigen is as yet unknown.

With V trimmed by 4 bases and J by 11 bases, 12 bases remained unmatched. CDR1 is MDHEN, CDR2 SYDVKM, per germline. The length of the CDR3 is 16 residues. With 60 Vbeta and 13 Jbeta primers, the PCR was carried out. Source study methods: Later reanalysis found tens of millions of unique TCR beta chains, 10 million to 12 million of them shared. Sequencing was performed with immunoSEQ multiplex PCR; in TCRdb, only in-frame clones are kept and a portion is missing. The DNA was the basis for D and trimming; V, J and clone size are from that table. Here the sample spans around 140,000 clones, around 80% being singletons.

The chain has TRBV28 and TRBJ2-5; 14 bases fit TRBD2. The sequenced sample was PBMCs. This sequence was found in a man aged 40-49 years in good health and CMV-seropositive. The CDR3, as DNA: TGTGCCAGCAGTTCCGGGACTAGCGGGAGTTTCCTCCGGCAGTACTTC. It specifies CASSSGTSGSFLRQYF.